Given below is one TCR beta chain in context. Its antigen is unknown. This sample is part of a study of shared clonotypes between healthy human individuals. General study points: Of the naive CD4 clonotypes, roughly 5% were shared across four donors. Non-shared clonotypes had lower generation probabilities than clonotypes shared by all four sorted-subset donors.

Generated by immunoSEQ multiplex PCR, the TCRdb table keeps only in-frame clones and is missing some. The profile shows roughly 520,000 clones, about 96% of them singletons. This clonotype was sampled from a woman in her twenties or thirties in good health. Sequencing was done on a sample of naive CD4+ T cells sorted from blood. Subset defined: CD45RA+ positively selected.

The CDR3 reads CASKTGPRDTQYF. As DNA, the CDR3 is TGCGCCAGCAAAACAGGCCCCCGGGATACGCAGTATTTT. The chain uses TRBV5-1 and TRBJ2-3, with TRBD1 as a possible D gene (5 bases). The CDR3 runs 13 residues. Between the trimmed V and J ends, which lost 6 bases and 6 bases, there was a span of 14 bases. Germline values: CDR1 SGHRS, CDR2 YFSETQ.